The present T cell receptor beta chain was sequenced within a study of CD8 T cells in Susac syndrome. In the study overall: When their blood was taken, patients with Susac syndrome were therapy-naive, taking corticosteroids, or taking intravenous immunoglobulin alone.

CDR3 length equals 16 residues. Unmatched junction bases numbered 7, after V lost 2 bases and J lost 7 bases. The germline V gene encodes CDR1 LGHNA and CDR2 YNFKEQ. TCR beta was sequenced from blood CD8+ and CD4+ T cells. FACS was used to enrich TEMRA cells, whereas the CD8+ and CD4+ T cells were obtained by negative isolation. Reverse transcription of about 0.5 to 1 ug RNA used random hexamers. TCR beta CDR3 was amplified by immunoSEQ multiplex PCR. This amplification extended across 54 Vbeta and 13 Jbeta segments. TCRdb redid the calling of the immunoSEQ multiplex PCR reads with MiXCR, one entry per CDR3 protein. The table lists some 180,000 distinct CDR3 sequences, about 91% of them singletons.

The rearrangement uses TRBV4-2 and TRBJ2-1; 11 bases line up with TRBD2. The receptor was derived from a human donor with Susac syndrome. What was sequenced was CD4+ T cells from PBMCs. The CDR3 protein is CASSQSVAGGRNEQFF. CDR3 DNA: TGTGCCAGCAGCCAATCCGTAGCGGGAGGGCGAAATGAGCAGTTCTTC.